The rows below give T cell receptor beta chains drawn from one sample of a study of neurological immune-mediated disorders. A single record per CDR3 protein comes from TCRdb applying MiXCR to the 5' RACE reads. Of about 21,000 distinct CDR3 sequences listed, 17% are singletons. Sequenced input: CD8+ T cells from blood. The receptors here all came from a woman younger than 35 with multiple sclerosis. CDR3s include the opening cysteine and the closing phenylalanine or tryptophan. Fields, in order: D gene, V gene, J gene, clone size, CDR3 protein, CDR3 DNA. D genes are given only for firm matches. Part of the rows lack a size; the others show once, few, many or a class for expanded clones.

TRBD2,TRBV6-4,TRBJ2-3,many,CASSPRASGGGDDTQYF,TGTGCCAGCAGCCCCCGGGCTAGCGGGGGGGGCGACGATACGCAGTATTTT
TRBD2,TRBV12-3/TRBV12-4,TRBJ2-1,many,CASSWGTSAINEQFF,TGTGCCAGCAGTTGGGGGACTAGCGCAATCAATGAGCAGTTCTTC
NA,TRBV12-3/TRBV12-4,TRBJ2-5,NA,CASRRLGQETQYF,TGTGCCAGCAGGAGACTTGGGCAAGAGACCCAGTACTTC
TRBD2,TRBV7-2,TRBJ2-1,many,CASSPRGAYNEQFF,TGTGCCAGCAGCCCTCGGGGGGCCTACAATGAGCAGTTCTTC
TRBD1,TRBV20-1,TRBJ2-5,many,CSAPARGRETQYF,TGCAGTGCTCCGGCCAGGGGGCGGGAGACCCAGTACTTC
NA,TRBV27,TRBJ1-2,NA,CASSLIFGGILGYTF,TGTGCCAGCAGTTTAATATTCGGGGGTATCCTTGGCTACACCTTC
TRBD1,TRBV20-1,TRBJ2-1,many,CSATGQVGSYNEQFF,TGCAGTGCTACTGGACAGGTCGGTTCCTACAATGAGCAGTTCTTC
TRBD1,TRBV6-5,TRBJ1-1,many,CASSPDGQAGTEAFF,TGTGCCAGCAGTCCCGACGGACAGGCGGGGACTGAAGCTTTCTTT
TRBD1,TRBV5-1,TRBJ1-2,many,CASSLGRQGNSYGYTF,TGCGCCAGCAGCTTGGGACGACAGGGGAACTCCTATGGCTACACCTTC
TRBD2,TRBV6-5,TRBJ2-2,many,CASSFSGGQTGELFF,TGTGCCAGCAGTTTTAGCGGGGGGCAGACCGGGGAGCTGTTTTTT
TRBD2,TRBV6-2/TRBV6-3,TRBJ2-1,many,CASSAPGLANNEQFF,TGTGCCAGCAGTGCTCCGGGACTAGCTAACAATGAGCAGTTCTTC
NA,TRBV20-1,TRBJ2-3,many,CSGKTGLGPPDTQYF,TGCAGTGGGAAGACGGGGTTGGGGCCCCCAGATACGCAGTATTTT
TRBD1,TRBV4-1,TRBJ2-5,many,CASSQGRYDRVQETQYF,TGCGCCAGCAGCCAAGGACGTTATGACAGGGTCCAAGAGACCCAGTACTTC
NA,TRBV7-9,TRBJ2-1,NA,CASSFPRLIMNNEQFF,TGTGCCAGCAGCTTTCCGAGACTTATTATGAACAATGAGCAGTTCTTC
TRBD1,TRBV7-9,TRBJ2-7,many,CASSLAGQGNNEQYF,TGTGCCAGCAGCTTAGCGGGACAGGGGAATAACGAGCAGTACTTC
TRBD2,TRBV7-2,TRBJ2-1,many,CASSLDLAEINLPSYNEQFF,TGTGCCAGCAGCTTAGATCTAGCGGAGATTAACCTACCCTCCTACAATGAGCAGTTCTTC
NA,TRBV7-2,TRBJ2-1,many,CASSLAGRSFYNEQFF,TGTGCCAGCAGCTTAGCTGGGCGGTCGTTCTACAATGAGCAGTTCTTC
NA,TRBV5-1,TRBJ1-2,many,CASSLDLAGVRYGYTF,TGCGCCAGCAGCTTGGATCTAGCAGGAGTTCGCTATGGCTACACCTTC
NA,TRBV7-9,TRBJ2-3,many,CASSTTIRGASTDTQYF,TGTGCCAGCAGCACAACCATTCGGGGGGCCAGCACAGATACGCAGTATTTT
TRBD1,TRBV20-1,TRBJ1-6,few,CSARDPAGGSSPLHF,TGCAGTGCTAGAGATCCGGCAGGGGGCTCTTCACCCCTCCACTTT
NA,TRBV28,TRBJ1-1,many,CASSLRDNMGAFF,TGTGCCAGCAGTTTACGGGACAATATGGGGGCTTTCTTT
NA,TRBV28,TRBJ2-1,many,CASRPSGGGEDNEQFF,TGTGCCAGCAGGCCCTCAGGGGGGGGCGAAGACAATGAGCAGTTCTTC
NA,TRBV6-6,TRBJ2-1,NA,CVSSYSGTVPYNEQFF,TGTGTCAGCAGTTACTCAGGGACCGTCCCATACAATGAGCAGTTCTTC
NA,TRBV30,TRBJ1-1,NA,CAWSAGVRTEAFF,TGTGCCTGGAGTGCTGGTGTTCGAACTGAAGCTTTCTTT
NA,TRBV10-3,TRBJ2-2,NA,CAISEGRDTGELFF,TGTGCCATCAGTGAAGGCAGGGACACCGGGGAGCTGTTTTTT
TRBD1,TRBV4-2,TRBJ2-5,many,CASSLNRGGQETQYF,TGTGCCAGCAGCCTGAACAGGGGCGGCCAAGAGACCCAGTACTTC
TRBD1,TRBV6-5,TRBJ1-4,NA,CASSYSWGQGINEKLFF,TGTGCCAGCAGTTACTCGTGGGGACAGGGGATTAATGAAAAACTGTTTTTT
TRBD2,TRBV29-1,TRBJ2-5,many,CSVEEFQRGYQETQYF,TGCAGCGTTGAAGAATTCCAGCGGGGATACCAAGAGACCCAGTACTTC
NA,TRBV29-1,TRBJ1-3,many,CSVATDQASGNTIYF,TGCAGCGTTGCAACGGACCAGGCTTCTGGAAACACCATATATTTT
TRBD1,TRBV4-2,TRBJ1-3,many,CASSQSGTGLEGNTIYF,TGTGCCAGCAGCCAATCCGGGACAGGGCTGGAAGGAAACACCATATATTTT
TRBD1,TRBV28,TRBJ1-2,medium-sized,CASSPSSDRGDGYTF,TGTGCCAGCAGTCCCTCTTCAGACAGGGGAGATGGCTACACCTTC
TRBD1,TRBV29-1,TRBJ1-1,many,CSVETDRGVDTEAFF,TGCAGCGTTGAGACCGACAGGGGGGTCGACACTGAAGCTTTCTTT
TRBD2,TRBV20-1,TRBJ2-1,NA,CSATGLAGSGEQFF,TGCAGTGCAACGGGACTAGCGGGAAGCGGTGAGCAGTTCTTC
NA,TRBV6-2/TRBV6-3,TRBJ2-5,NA,CASSSGRYQETQYF,TGTGCCAGCAGTTCCGGACGGTACCAAGAGACCCAGTACTTC
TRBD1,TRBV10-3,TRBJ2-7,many,CASRDRAIEQYF,TGTGCCAGCCGGGACAGGGCCATCGAGCAGTACTTC
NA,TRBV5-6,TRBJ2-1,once,CASSWGPPNNEQFF,TGTGCCAGCAGCTGGGGACCGCCCAACAATGAGCAGTTCTTC
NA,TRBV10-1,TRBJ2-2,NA,CASSVDRNTGELFF,TGCGCCAGTAGTGTCGACAGAAACACCGGGGAGCTGTTTTTT
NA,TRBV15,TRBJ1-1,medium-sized,CATSREVNTEAFF,TGTGCCACCAGCAGAGAGGTTAACACTGAAGCTTTCTTT
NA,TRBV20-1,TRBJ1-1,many,CSAPRTARVGAFF,TGCAGTGCTCCCCGAACCGCCAGGGTTGGAGCTTTCTTT
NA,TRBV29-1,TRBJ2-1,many,CSVEDLLIDEQFF,TGCAGCGTTGAAGATCTTCTGATAGATGAGCAGTTCTTC
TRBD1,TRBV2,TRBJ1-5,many,CASDTGGGFNQPQHF,TGTGCCAGTGATACAGGGGGCGGATTTAATCAGCCCCAGCATTTT
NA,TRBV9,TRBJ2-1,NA,CASSVQPYGYNEQFF,TGTGCCAGCAGCGTACAACCCTACGGCTACAATGAGCAGTTCTTC
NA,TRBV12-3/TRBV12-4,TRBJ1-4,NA,CASSFLTENEKLFF,TGTGCCAGCAGTTTTCTCACGGAAAATGAAAAACTGTTTTTT
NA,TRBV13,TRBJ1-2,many,CASSKSQGSQYGYTF,TGTGCCAGCAGCAAAAGTCAGGGATCTCAGTATGGCTACACCTTC
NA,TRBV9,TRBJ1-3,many,CASSVGQVNGNTIYF,TGTGCCAGCAGCGTAGGACAGGTCAATGGAAACACCATATATTTT
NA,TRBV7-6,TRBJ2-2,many,CASSPHNPGELFF,TGTGCCAGCAGCCCCCATAACCCCGGGGAGCTGTTTTTT
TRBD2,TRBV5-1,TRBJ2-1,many,CASSSSGNEQFF,TGCGCCAGCAGCTCTAGCGGCAATGAGCAGTTCTTC
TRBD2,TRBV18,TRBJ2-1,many,CASSPGAGGSPYNEQFF,TGTGCCAGCTCACCTGGCGCGGGAGGGTCCCCCTACAATGAGCAGTTCTTC
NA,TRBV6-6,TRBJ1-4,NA,CASSEQQGSSEKLFF,TGTGCCAGCAGTGAACAACAGGGTTCAAGTGAAAAACTGTTTTTT
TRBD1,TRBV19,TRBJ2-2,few,CASSTTGAGELFF,TGTGCCAGTAGTACGACAGGGGCCGGGGAGCTGTTTTTT